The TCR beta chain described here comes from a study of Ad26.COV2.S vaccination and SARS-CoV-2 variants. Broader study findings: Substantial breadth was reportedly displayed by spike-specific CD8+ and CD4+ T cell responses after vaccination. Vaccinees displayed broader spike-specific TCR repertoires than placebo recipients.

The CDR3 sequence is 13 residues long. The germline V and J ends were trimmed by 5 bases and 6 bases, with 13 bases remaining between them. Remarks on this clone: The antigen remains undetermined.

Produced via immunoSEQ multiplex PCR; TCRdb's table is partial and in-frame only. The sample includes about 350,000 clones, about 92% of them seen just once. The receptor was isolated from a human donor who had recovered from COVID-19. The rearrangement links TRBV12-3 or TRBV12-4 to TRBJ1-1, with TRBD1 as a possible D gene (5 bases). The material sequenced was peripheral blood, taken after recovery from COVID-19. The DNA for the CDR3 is TGTGCCAGCAGTACCGGGACCCGGTCTGAAGCTTTCTTT. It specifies CASSTGTRSEAFF.